This T cell receptor (beta chain) was identified during a study of early T cells in non-severe SARS-CoV-2 infection. TCRdb itself ran the 5' RACE reads through MiXCR, one entry per CDR3 protein. The profile shows roughly 48,000 distinct CDR3 sequences, less than 4.5% of them singletons. CDR3 length equals 15 residues. This receptor was obtained from an adult who was a healthcare worker with PCR-confirmed SARS-CoV-2 infection or an uninfected control (not recorded which). The chain uses TRBV21-1 and TRBJ2-1; the DNA was not used to check the table's D call, TRBD2. TRBV21-1 is given as a pseudogene. Sequencing was carried out using whole blood. CDR3 protein: CASTCGLAGYNEQFF. The CDR3 nucleotides read TGTGCCAGCACCTGTGGACTAGCGGGCTACAATGAGCAGTTCTTC.